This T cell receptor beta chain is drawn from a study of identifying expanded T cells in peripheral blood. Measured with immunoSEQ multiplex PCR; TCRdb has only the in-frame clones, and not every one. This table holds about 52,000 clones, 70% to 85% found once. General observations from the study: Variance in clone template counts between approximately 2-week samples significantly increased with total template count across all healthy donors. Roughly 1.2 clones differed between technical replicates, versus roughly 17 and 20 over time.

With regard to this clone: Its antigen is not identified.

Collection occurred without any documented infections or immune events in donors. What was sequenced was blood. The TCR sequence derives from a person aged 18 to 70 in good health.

The DNA of the CDR3 is TGTGCCAGCAGCTCGGAACCTTGGGATCAGCCCCAGCATTTT. This gives the protein CASSSEPWDQPQHF. V usage is TRBV5-8 and J usage is TRBJ1-5; D is undetermined. Germline V gene lookup returns CDR1 SGHTS and CDR2 YDEGEE. The germline V and J ends were trimmed by 3 bases and 5 bases, with 12 bases remaining between them. This CDR3 has 14 residues.